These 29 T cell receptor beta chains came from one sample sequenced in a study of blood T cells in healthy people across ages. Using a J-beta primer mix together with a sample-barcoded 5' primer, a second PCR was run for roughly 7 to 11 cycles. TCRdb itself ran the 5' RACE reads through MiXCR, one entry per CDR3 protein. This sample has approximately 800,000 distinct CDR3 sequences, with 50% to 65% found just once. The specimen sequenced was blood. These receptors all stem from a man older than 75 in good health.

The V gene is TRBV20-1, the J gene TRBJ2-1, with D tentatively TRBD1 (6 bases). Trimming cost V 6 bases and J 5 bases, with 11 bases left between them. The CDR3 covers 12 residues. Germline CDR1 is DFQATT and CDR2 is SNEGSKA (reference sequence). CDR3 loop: CSAPQGNNEQFF. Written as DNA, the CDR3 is TGCAGTGCGCCCCAGGGGAACAATGAGCAGTTCTTC.

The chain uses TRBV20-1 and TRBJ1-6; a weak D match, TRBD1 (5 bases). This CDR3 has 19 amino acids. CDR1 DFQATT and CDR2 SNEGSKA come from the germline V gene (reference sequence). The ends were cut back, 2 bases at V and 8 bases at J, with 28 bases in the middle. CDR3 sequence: CSARWGPQGGGSVDSPLHF. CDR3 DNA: TGCAGTGCTAGATGGGGTCCCCAGGGTGGGGGAAGCGTGGATTCACCCCTCCACTTT.

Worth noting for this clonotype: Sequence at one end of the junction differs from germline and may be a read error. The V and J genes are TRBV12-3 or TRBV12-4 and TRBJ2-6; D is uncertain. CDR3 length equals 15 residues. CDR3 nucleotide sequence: TGTGCCTGCAGTCCCCAAATCTCTGGGGCCAACGTCCTGACTTTC. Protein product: CACSPQISGANVLTF.

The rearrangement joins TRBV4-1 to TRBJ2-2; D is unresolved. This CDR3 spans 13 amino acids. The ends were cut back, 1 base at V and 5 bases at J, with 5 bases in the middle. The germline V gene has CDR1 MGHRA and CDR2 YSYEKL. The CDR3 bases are TGCGCCAGCAGCCAAGGTCAAACCGGGGAGCTGTTTTTT. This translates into CASSQGQTGELFF.

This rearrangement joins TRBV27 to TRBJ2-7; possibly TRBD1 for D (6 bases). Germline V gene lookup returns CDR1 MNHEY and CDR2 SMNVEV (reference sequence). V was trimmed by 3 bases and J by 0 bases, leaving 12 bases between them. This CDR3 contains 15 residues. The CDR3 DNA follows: TGTGCCAGCAGTTTCTCCCGGGACATCTCCTACGAGCAGTACTTC. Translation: CASSFSRDISYEQYF.

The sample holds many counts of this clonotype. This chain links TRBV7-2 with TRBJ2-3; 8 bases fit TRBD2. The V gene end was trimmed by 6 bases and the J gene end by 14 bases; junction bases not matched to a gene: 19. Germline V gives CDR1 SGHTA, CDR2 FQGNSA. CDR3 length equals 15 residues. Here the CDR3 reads CASRSGAGGNRYAYF. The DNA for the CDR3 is TGTGCCAGCAGGTCAGGGGCGGGAGGTAACAGATACGCGTATTTT.

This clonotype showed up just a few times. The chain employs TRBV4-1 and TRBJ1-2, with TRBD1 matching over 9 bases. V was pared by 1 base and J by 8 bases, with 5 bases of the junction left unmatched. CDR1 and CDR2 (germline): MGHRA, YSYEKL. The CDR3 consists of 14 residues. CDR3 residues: CASSQGGQGSGYTF. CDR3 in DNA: TGCGCCAGCAGCCAAGGGGGACAGGGCTCCGGCTACACCTTC.

The CDR3 sequence: CSAITGANYGYTF. The CDR3 bases are TGCAGTGCTATCACAGGGGCTAACTATGGCTACACCTTC. The J gene is TRBJ1-2, the V gene TRBV20-1; 7 positions agree with TRBD1. Germline V gives CDR1 DFQATT, CDR2 SNEGSKA (reference sequence). CDR3 length: 13 residues. The ends lost 4 bases at V and 0 bases at J; junction bases unmatched: 2.

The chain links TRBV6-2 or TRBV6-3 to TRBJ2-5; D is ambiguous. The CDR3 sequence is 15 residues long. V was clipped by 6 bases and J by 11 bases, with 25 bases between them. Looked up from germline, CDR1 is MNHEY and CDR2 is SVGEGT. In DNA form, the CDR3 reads TGTGCCAGCAGCCTCTGGCGGCCGCCCTACAATGAGCAGTACTTC. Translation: CASSLWRPPYNEQYF.

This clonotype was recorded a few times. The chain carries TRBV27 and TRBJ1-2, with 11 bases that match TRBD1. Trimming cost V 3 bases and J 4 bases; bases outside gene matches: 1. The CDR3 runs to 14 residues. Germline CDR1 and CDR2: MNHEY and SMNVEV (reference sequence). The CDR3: CASSFGQGAYGYTF. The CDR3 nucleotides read TGTGCCAGCAGTTTTGGACAGGGGGCCTATGGCTACACCTTC.

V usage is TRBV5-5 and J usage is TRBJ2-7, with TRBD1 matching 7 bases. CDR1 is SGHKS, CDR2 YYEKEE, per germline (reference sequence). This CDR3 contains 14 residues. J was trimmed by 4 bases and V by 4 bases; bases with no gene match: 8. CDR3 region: CASSRDSRVYEQYF. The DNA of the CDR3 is TGTGCCAGCAGCCGGGACAGTAGGGTATACGAGCAGTACTTC.

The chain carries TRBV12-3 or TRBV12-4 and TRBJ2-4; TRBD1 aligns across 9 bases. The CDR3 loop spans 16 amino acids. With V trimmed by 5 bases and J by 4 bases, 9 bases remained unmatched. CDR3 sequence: CASSHDRDREKNIQYF. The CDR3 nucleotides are TGTGCCAGCAGTCACGACCGGGACAGGGAAAAAAACATTCAGTACTTC.

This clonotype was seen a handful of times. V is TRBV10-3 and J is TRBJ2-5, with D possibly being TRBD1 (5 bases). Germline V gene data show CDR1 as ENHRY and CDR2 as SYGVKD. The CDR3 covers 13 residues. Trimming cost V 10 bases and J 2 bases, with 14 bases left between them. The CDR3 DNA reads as TGTGCCACCTCCCAGGGAATACAAGAGACCCAGTACTTC. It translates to CATSQGIQETQYF.

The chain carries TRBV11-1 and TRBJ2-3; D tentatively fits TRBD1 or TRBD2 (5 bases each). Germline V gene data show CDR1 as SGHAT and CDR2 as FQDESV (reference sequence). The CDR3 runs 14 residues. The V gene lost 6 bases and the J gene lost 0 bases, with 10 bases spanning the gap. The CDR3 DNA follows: TGTGCCAGCAGTGGGGGTACTAGCACAGATACGCAGTATTTT. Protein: CASSGGTSTDTQYF.

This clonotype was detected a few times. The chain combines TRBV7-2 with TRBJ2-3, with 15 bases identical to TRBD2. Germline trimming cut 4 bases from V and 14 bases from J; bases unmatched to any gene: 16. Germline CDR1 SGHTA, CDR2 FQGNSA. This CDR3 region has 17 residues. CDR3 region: CASSSRGLAGGRRYAYF. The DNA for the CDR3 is TGTGCCAGCAGCTCAAGAGGACTAGCGGGAGGGCGGAGATACGCGTATTTT.

This CDR3 is CASSVAEGNEQFF. The CDR3 DNA is TGTGCCAGCAGCGTAGCTGAAGGGAATGAGCAGTTCTTC. The chain is built from TRBV9 and TRBJ2-1; D is ambiguous. The CDR3 has 13 residues. V was clipped by 0 bases and J by 7 bases, with 8 bases between them. The germline gives CDR1 SGDLS, CDR2 YYNGEE.

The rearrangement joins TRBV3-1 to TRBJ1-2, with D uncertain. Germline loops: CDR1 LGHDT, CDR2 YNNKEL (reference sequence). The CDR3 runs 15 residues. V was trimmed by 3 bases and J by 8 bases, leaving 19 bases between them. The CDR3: CASSHPGVLGSGYTF. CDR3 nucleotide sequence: TGTGCCAGCAGCCATCCGGGAGTACTGGGGTCCGGCTACACCTTC.

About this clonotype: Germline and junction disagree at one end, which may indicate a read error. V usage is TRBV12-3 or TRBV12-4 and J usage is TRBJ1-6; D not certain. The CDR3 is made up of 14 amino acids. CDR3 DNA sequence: TGTGCCAGCAGCCGAAGCTCCTATAATTCATCCCTCCACTTT. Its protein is CASSRSSYNSSLHF.

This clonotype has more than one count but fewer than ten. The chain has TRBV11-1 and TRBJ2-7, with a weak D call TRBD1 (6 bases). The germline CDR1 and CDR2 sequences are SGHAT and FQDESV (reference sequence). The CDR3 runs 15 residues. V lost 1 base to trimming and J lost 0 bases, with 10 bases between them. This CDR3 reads CASSLVTDSSYEQYF. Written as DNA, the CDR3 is TGTGCCAGCAGCTTAGTAACGGACAGCTCCTACGAGCAGTACTTC.

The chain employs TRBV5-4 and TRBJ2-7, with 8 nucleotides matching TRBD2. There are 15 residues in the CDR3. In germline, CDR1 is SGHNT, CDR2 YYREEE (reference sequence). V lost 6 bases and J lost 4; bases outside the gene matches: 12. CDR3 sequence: CASTREGLARYEQYF. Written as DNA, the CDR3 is TGTGCCAGCACCCGGGAGGGGCTAGCGAGGTACGAGCAGTACTTC.

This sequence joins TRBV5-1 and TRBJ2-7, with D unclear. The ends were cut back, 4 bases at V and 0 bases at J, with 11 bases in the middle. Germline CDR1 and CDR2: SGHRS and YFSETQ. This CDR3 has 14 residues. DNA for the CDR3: TGCGCCAGCAGCAACTCCGACAACTCCTACGAGCAGTACTTC. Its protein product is CASSNSDNSYEQYF.

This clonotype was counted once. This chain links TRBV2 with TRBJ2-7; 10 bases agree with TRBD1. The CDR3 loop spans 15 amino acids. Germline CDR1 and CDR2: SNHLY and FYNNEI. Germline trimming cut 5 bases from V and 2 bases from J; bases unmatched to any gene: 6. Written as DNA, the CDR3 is TGTGCCAGCAGTACCGGACAGGGGGGTCCCTACGAGCAGTACTTC. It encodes CASSTGQGGPYEQYF.

The CDR3 is CASTQTGPLGEQYF. The CDR3 DNA reads TGTGCCAGCACCCAGACAGGTCCATTGGGCGAGCAGTACTTC. The rearrangement uses TRBV6-1 and TRBJ2-7, with TRBD1 as a possible D gene (6 bases). CDR3 size: 14 residues. With 7 bases removed from V and 6 bases from J, the gap between germline ends came to 19 bases. Germline values: CDR1 MNHNS, CDR2 SASEGT.

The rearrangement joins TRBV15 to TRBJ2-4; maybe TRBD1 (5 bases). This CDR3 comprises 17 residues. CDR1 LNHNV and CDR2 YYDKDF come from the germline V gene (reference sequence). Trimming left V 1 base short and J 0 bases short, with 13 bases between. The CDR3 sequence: CATSRGDGATAKNIQYF. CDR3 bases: TGTGCCACCAGCAGAGGGGATGGGGCCACAGCCAAAAACATTCAGTACTTC.

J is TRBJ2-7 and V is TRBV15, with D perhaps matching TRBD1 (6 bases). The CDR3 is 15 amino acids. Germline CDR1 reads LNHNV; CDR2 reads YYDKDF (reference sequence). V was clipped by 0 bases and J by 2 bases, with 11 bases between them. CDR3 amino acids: CATSRDLGQTYEQYF. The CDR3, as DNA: TGTGCCACCAGCAGAGATCTAGGACAGACCTACGAGCAGTACTTC.

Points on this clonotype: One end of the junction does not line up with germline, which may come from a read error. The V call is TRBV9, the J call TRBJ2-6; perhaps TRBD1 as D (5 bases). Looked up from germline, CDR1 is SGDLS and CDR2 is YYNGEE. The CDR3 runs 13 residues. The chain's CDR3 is CASQGSRANVLTF. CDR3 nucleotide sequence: TGTGCCAGCCAGGGCTCTCGGGCCAACGTCCTGACTTTC.

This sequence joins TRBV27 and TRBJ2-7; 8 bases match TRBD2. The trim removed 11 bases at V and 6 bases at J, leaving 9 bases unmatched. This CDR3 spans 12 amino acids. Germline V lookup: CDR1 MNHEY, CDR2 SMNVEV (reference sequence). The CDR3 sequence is CAVGGGLTEQYF. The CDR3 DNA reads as TGTGCCGTCGGGGGGGGACTCACCGAGCAGTACTTC.

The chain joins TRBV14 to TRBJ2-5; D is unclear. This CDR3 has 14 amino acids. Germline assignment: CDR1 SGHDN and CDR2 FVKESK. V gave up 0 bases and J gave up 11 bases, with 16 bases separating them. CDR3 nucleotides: TGTGCCAGCAGCCAAGATACCGTGTCCAATGAGCAGTACTTC. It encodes CASSQDTVSNEQYF. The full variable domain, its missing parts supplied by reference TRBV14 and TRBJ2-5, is EAGVTQFPSHSVIEKGQTVTLRCDPISGHDNLYWYRRVMGKEIKFLLHFVKESKQDESGMPNNRFLAERTGGTYSTLKVQPAELEDSGVYFCASSQDTVSNEQYFGPGTRLLVL.

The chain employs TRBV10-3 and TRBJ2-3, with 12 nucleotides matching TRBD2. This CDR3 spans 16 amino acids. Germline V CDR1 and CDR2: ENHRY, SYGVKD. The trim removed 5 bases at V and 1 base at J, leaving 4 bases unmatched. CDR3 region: CAISPRLAGGTDTQYF. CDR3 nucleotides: TGTGCCATCAGTCCGAGACTAGCGGGAGGCACAGATACGCAGTATTTT.